This TCR beta chain derives from a study of shared clonotypes between healthy human individuals. The CDR3 extends over 11 amino acids. Trimming removed 5 bases from V and 7 bases from J, with 11 bases in between. From germline, CDR1 is DFQATT and CDR2 SNEGSKA (reference sequence). About 30,000 T cell genomes, or approximately 0.2 ug DNA, went into the sorted-subset replicate PCRs. Clones were read by immunoSEQ multiplex PCR, and TCRdb kept only the in-frame ones, dropping some. The sample lists roughly 2.5 million clones; around nine tenths were seen once. The material sequenced was naive CD4+ T cells sorted from blood. Subset described: CD45RA+ positively selected. The TCR was taken from a man younger than 35 in good health. V is TRBV20-1 and J is TRBJ1-2; possibly TRBD1 for D (6 bases). The CDR3 is CSARRTVGYTF. The CDR3 DNA sequence: TGCAGTGCTCGGCGGACAGTTGGCTACACCTTC.